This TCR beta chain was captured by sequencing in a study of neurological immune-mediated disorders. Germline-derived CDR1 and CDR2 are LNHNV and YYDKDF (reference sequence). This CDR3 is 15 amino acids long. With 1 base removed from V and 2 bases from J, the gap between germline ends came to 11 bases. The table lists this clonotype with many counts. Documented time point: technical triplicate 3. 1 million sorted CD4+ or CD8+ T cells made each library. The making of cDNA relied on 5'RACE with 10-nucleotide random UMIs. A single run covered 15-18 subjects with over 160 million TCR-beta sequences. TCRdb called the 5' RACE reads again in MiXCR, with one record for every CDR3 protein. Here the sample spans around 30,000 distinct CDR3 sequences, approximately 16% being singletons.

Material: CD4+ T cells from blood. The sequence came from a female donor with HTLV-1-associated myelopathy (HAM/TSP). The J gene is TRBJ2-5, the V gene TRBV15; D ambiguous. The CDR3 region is CATSRVYGTQETQYF. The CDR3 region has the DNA TGTGCCACCAGCAGAGTTTACGGAACACAAGAGACCCAGTACTTC.